A single sample gave rise to the 7 T cell receptor beta chains below, sequenced in a study of siplizumab effects on memory and regulatory T cells. The table came from immunoSEQ multiplex PCR; TCRdb's copy has only in-frame clones and leaves some out. The sample has approximately 68,000 clones; less than 95% are singletons. The sequenced sample was CD8+ T cells sorted from blood. These receptors were collected from a human donor in good health.

The chain has TRBV19 and TRBJ1-2, with a tentative D call TRBD1 (5 bases). The CDR3 loop spans 14 amino acids. Germline V gives CDR1 LNHDA, CDR2 SQIVND (reference sequence). The V end was cut by 4 bases, the J end by 4 bases, with 13 bases between. The CDR3 loop reads CASSTPGTAYGYTF. The CDR3 DNA is TGTGCCAGTAGTACTCCCGGGACGGCCTATGGCTACACCTTC.

V usage is TRBV9 and J usage is TRBJ2-5; tentatively, D is TRBD2 (6 bases). Trimming took 0 bases from V and 5 from J, leaving 11 bases between them. CDR3 length: 14 amino acids. Germline CDR1 SGDLS, CDR2 YYNGEE. In DNA form, the CDR3 reads TGTGCCAGCAGCGTAGGTGGGGCGGGGGAGACCCAGTACTTC. Its protein product is CASSVGGAGETQYF. The variable domain in full, with the rest retrieved from reference TRBV9 and TRBJ2-5, is DSGVTQTPKHLITATGQRVTLRCSPRSGDLSVYWYQQSLDQGLQFLIQYYNGEERAKGNILERFSAQQFPDLHSELNLSSLELGDSALYFCASSVGGAGETQYFGPGTRLLVL.

The chain uses TRBV11-2 and TRBJ1-5; D not certain. V lost 1 base and J 0 bases, leaving 4 bases between the germline ends. The CDR3 is 14 residues long. CDR1 is SGHAT, CDR2 FQNNGV, per germline. For the CDR3, the DNA is TGTGCCAGCAGCTTAGCAGTTAGCAATCAGCCCCAGCATTTT. Amino acid sequence: CASSLAVSNQPQHF.

The chain employs TRBV27 and TRBJ2-2, with D tentatively TRBD2 (5 bases). Germline assignment: CDR1 MNHEY and CDR2 SMNVEV (reference sequence). V lost 7 bases, J lost 6 bases, and 15 bases lay in between. This CDR3 has 14 residues. CDR3 DNA sequence: TGTGCCAGCAAACCGAGGGAGTATCCCGGGGAGCTGTTTTTT. Translated: CASKPREYPGELFF.

The genes are TRBV19 and TRBJ1-1; D uncertain. Germline V gene lookup returns CDR1 LNHDA and CDR2 SQIVND (reference sequence). The CDR3 runs to 17 residues. The ends were cut back, 6 bases at V and 0 bases at J, with 20 bases in the middle. CDR3 coding DNA: TGTGCCAGTAGGCACACCTCGGGGAGGCCTATGAACACTGAAGCTTTCTTT. This codes for CASRHTSGRPMNTEAFF.

The gene calls are TRBV7-9 and TRBJ2-2; D gene unclear. Trimming cost V 3 bases and J 6 bases, with 5 bases left between them. CDR1 SEHNR and CDR2 FQNEAQ come from the germline V gene (reference sequence). The CDR3 has 12 residues. The CDR3 DNA is TGTGCCAGCAGCTTTGGGGCCGGGGAGCTGTTTTTT. Encoded protein: CASSFGAGELFF.

This clone has ten or more counts. This specimen includes other DNA sequences encoding the same CDR3. The V and J genes are TRBV2 and TRBJ2-1, with unresolved D. Trimming removed 4 bases at V and 0 bases at J, with 7 bases between. This CDR3 region has 14 residues. Per germline, CDR1 SNHLY and CDR2 FYNNEI. CDR3: CASSVDSSYNEQFF. CDR3 bases: TGTGCCAGCAGTGTTGATAGCTCCTACAATGAGCAGTTCTTC.